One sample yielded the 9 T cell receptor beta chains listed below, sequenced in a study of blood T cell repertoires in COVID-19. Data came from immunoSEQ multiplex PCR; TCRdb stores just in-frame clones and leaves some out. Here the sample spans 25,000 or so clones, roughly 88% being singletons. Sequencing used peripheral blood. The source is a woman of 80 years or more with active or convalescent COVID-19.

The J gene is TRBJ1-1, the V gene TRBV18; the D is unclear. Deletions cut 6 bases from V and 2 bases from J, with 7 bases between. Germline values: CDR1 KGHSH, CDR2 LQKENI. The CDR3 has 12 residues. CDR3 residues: CASSLTNTEAFF. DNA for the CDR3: TGTGCCAGCTCCCTTACTAACACTGAAGCTTTCTTT.

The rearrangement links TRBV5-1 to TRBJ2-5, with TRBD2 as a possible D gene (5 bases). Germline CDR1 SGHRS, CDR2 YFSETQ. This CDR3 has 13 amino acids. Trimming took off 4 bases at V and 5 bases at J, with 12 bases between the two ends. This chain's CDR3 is CASSIGMVETQYF. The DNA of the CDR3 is TGCGCCAGCAGCATCGGGATGGTCGAGACCCAGTACTTC.

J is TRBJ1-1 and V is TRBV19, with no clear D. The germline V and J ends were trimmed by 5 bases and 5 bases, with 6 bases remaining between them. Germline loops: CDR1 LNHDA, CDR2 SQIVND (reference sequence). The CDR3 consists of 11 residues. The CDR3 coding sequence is TGTGCCAGTAGTGGAGCTACTGAAGCTTTCTTT. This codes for CASSGATEAFF.

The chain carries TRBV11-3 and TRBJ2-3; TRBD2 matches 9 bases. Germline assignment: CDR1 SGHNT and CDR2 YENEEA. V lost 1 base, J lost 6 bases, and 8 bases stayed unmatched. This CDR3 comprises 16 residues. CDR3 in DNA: TGTGCCAGCAGCTTAGGGGCGCGGGGGGGCTTGGATACGCAGTATTTT. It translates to CASSLGARGGLDTQYF.

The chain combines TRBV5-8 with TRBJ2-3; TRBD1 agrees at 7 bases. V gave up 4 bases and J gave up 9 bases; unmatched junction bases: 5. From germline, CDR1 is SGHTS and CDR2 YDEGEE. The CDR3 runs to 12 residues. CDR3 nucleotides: TGTGCCAGCAGCAGCACAGGGGTAACGCAGTATTTT. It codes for CASSSTGVTQYF.

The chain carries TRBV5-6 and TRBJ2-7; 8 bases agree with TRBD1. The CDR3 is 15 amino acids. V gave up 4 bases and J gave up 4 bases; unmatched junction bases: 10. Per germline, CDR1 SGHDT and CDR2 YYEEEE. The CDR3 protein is CASSISGGMGYEQYF. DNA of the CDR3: TGTGCCAGCAGCATCTCAGGGGGCATGGGTTACGAGCAGTACTTC.

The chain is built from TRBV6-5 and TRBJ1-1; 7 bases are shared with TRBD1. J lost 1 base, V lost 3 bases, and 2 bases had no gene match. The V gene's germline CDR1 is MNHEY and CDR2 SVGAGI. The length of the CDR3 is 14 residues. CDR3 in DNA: TGTGCCAGCAGTTATGACAGGGCGAACACTGAAGCTTTCTTT. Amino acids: CASSYDRANTEAFF.

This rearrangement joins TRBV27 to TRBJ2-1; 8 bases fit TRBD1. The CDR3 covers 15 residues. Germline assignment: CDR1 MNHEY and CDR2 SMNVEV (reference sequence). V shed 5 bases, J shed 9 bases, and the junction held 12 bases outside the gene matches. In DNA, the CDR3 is TGTGCCAGCAGTCGCAAGACAGGGGTTATACCTGAGCAGTTCTTC. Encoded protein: CASSRKTGVIPEQFF.

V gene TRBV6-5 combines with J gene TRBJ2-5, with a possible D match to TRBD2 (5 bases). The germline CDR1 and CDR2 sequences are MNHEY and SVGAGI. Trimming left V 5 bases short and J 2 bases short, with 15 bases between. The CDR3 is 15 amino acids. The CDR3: CASSPGRSGQETQYF. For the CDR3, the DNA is TGTGCCAGCAGTCCCGGACGGTCGGGACAAGAGACCCAGTACTTC.